The 10 T cell receptor beta chains below come from one sample, sequenced in a study of blood T cell repertoires in COVID-19. TCRdb's table, derived via immunoSEQ multiplex PCR, lists solely in-frame clones and lacks some. The table includes roughly 25,000 clones, 89% detected once. Sequenced: peripheral blood. The source is a man aged 65 to 85 with acute or convalescent COVID-19.

The rearrangement links TRBV5-8 to TRBJ2-7, with a weak D call TRBD1 (6 bases). The V gene lost 5 bases and the J gene lost 5 bases, with 14 bases spanning the gap. The CDR3 loop spans 13 amino acids. Germline CDR1 reads SGHTS; CDR2 reads YDEGEE. The CDR3 is CASRTGPGDEQYF. As DNA, the CDR3 is TGTGCCAGCAGGACAGGCCCGGGTGACGAGCAGTACTTC.

The chain links TRBV7-9 to TRBJ1-4; D uncertain. The V gene's germline CDR1 is SEHNR and CDR2 FQNEAQ (reference sequence). Deletions cut 2 bases from V and 6 bases from J, with 13 bases between. The CDR3 has 15 amino acids. This CDR3 reads CASSLLGEIDEKLFF. The DNA for the CDR3 is TGTGCCAGCAGCTTATTGGGAGAGATAGATGAAAAACTGTTTTTT.

The chain has TRBV5-4 and TRBJ2-3; perhaps TRBD2 as D (6 bases). The CDR3 runs 14 residues. The germline gives CDR1 SGHNT, CDR2 YYREEE (reference sequence). The V gene lost 4 bases and the J gene lost 1 base, with 10 bases spanning the gap. This chain's CDR3 is CASSEGLRTDTQYF. In nucleotides, the CDR3 is TGTGCCAGCAGCGAGGGACTTCGCACAGATACGCAGTATTTT.

The chain carries TRBV29-1 and TRBJ1-2; TRBD1 matches 7 bases. Per the germline V gene, CDR1 is SQVTM and CDR2 is ANQGSEA. The CDR3 runs to 14 residues. Trimming took 0 bases from V and 2 from J; bases not matched to a gene: 3. The CDR3 loop is CSVEETGTNYGYTF. The CDR3 nucleotides read TGCAGCGTTGAAGAGACAGGGACCAACTATGGCTACACCTTC.

The genes are TRBV7-2 and TRBJ2-7; 10 nucleotides line up with TRBD1. The CDR3 is 16 residues long. With V trimmed by 1 base and J by 2 bases, 5 bases remained unmatched. The germline gives CDR1 SGHTA, CDR2 FQGNSA. In DNA, the CDR3 is TGTGCCAGCAGCTTAGGCCGGGGACAGGGGACCTACGAGCAGTACTTC. Its protein is CASSLGRGQGTYEQYF.

The chain joins TRBV5-1 to TRBJ1-4; tentative D call: TRBD1 (6 bases). CDR1 and CDR2 from the germline V gene are SGHRS and YFSETQ. This CDR3 is 15 amino acids long. Trimming stripped 7 bases from V and 6 bases from J, with 19 bases between. CDR3 in amino acids: CASRLHRVGDEKLFF. In DNA form, the CDR3 reads TGCGCCAGCCGACTTCACAGGGTTGGGGATGAAAAACTGTTTTTT.

This clone was seen only once. The chain joins TRBV5-1 to TRBJ2-7, with 10 positions matching TRBD2. CDR3 length: 13 residues. The junction had 4 bases not matched to a gene; V was cut back by 7 bases and J by 3 bases. Germline lookup yields CDR1 SGHRS and CDR2 YFSETQ. The CDR3 spells CASSPSGGYEQYF. Written as DNA, the CDR3 is TGCGCCAGCTCCCCTAGCGGGGGCTACGAGCAGTACTTC. Full variable domain (outside the CDR3, taken from reference TRBV5-1 and TRBJ2-7): KAGVTQTPRYLIKTRGQQVTLSCSPISGHRSVSWYQQTPGQGLQFLFEYFSETQRNKGNFPGRFSGRQFSNSRSEMNVSTLELGDSALYLCASSPSGGYEQYFGPGTRLTVT.

The chain joins TRBV6-1 to TRBJ1-2; TRBD1 agrees at 10 bases. Trimming took 1 base from V and 4 from J; bases not matched to a gene: 12. This CDR3 is built from 18 residues. Germline-derived CDR1 and CDR2 are MNHNS and SASEGT. The CDR3 DNA sequence: TGTGCCAGCAGTGAAGGGGCCGGGACAGGGGTCTTACGCTATGGCTACACCTTC. This sequence encodes CASSEGAGTGVLRYGYTF.

V is TRBV3-1 (or the pseudogene TRBV3-2) and J is TRBJ2-7; D unresolved. This CDR3 comprises 14 residues. The V end lost 1 base, the J end lost 2 bases, and 9 bases lay between the germline ends. The germline V gene encodes CDR1 LGHDT and CDR2 YNNKEL (reference sequence). The DNA for the CDR3 is TGTGCCAGCAGCCAAGCTGGGCCCACCTACGAGCAGTACTTC. It is translated as CASSQAGPTYEQYF.

The chain couples TRBV2 to TRBJ2-2; TRBD1 matches 11 bases. The CDR3 is 18 amino acids. Trimming cost V 6 bases and J 2 bases; bases outside gene matches: 11. Looked up from germline, CDR1 is SNHLY and CDR2 is FYNNEI. In DNA form, the CDR3 reads TGTGCCAGCAGGTCGATGAGGGGGACAGGGGGAAACACCGGGGAGCTGTTTTTT. This gives the protein CASRSMRGTGGNTGELFF.